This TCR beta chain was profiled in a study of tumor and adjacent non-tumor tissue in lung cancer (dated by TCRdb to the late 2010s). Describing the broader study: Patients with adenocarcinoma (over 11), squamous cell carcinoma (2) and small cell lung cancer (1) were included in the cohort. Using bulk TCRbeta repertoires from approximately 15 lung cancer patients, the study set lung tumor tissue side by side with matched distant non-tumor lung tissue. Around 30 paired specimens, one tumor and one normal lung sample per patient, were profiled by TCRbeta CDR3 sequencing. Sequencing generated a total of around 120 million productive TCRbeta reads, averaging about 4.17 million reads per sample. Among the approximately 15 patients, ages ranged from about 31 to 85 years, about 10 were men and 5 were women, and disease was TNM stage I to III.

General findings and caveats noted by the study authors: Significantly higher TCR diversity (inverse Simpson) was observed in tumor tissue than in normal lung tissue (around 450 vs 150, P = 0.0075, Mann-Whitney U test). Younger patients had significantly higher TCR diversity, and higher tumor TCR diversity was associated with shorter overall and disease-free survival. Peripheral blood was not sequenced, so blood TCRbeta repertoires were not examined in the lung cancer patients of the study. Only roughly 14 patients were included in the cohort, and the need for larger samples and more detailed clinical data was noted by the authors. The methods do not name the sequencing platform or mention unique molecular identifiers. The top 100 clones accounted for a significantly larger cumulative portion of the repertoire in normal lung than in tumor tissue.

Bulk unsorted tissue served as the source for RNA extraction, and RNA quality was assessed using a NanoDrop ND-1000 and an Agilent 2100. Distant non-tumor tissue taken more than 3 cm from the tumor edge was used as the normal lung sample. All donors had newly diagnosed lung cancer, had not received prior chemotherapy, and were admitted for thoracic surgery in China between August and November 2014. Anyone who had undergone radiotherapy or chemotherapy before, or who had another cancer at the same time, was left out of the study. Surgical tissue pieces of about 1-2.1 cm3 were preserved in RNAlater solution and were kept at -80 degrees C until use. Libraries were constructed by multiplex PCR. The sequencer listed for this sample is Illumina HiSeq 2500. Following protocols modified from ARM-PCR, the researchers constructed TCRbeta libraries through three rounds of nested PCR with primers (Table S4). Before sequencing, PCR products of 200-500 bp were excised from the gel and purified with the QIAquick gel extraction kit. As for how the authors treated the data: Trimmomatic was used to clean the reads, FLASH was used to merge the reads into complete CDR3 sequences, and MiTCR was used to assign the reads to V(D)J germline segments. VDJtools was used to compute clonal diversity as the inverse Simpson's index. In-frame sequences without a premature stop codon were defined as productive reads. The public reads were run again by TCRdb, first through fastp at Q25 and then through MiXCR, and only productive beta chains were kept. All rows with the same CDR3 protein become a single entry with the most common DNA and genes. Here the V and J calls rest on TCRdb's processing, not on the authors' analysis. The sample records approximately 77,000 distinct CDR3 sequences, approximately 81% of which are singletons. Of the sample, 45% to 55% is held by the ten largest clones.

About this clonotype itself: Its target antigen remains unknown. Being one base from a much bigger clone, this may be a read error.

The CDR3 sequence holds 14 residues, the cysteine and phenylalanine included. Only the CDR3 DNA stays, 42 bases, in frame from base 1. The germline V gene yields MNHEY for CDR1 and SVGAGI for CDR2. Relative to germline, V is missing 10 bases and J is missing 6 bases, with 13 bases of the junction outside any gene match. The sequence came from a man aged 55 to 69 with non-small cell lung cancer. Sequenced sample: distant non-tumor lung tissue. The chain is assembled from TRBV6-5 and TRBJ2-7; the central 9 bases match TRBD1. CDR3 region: CANTPGTGRSEQYF. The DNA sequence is TGTGCCAACACCCCCGGGACAGGGAGGAGCGAGCAGTACTTC.